This T cell receptor (beta chain) was documented in a study of blood T cell repertoires in COVID-19. The wider study: Collection of acute and convalescent COVID-19 samples took place in the United States, Italy and Spain.

As processed by the authors: By means of reference gene primer amplification, nucleated cell counts were estimated. Sequencing used immunoSEQ multiplex PCR; TCRdb keeps in-frame clones, though not all of them. For V, J and clone size, that table is used; D and trimming come from the DNA. The sample contains 30,000 to 40,000 clones, 88% of which appear only once. This CDR3 has 13 amino acids. V lost 8 bases and J lost 4, with 14 bases in between. Sequencing used peripheral blood. This clonotype was sampled from a human donor with active COVID-19. The donor label of this sample is uncertain. The chain uses TRBV12-3 or TRBV12-4 and TRBJ1-1; TRBD1 might be the D (6 bases). CDR3 coding DNA: TGTGCCAGCCATAGGTTCAGGGGCACTGAAGCTTTCTTT. Its translation: CASHRFRGTEAFF.